The clone carrying this T cell receptor beta chain was counted many times. Its antigen is not identified. CDR1 and CDR2 from the germline V gene are GTSNPN and SVGIG (reference sequence). The CDR3 consists of 13 residues. V was clipped by 3 bases and J by 4 bases, with 12 bases between them. TCR beta CDR3 regions were amplified from RNA transcripts. Researchers ran a first-round RT-PCR on the TCR CDR3 using the HTBI primer set. TCRdb processed the multiplex PCR reads anew with MiXCR; each CDR3 protein has one entry. Of 250,000 to 350,000 distinct CDR3 sequences detected, roughly 17% appear once; the ten largest clones hold roughly 31%. The record originates from a study of T cells in Graves' hyperthyroidism and ophthalmopathy. Study conclusions and caveats: Ophthalmopathy could be told apart from stable hyperthyroidism with a 13 V-J model.

Hyperthyroidism patients were newly diagnosed, had disease duration under 2 months, and were aged 18 to 65 years. The receptor was derived from a man aged 25 to 40 with Graves' hyperthyroidism. The sample was blood. The chain is built from TRBV30 and TRBJ1-1; maybe TRBD1 (5 bases). The CDR3, as DNA: TGTGCCTGGAGGTGGGGGGGTAGCACTGAAGCTTTCTTT. Protein product: CAWRWGGSTEAFF.